These 29 T cell receptor beta chains were sequenced from one sample in a study of cytomegalovirus exposure and HLA in healthy donors. PCR involved 60 Vbeta and 13 Jbeta primers. Sequencing used immunoSEQ multiplex PCR; TCRdb keeps in-frame clones, though not all of them. The sample gives roughly 140,000 clones, 82% of which show up once; approximately 6% is in the top ten. Input material: PBMCs. Source of these receptors: a man aged 25 to 45 in good health and CMV-seropositive.

V usage is TRBV28 and J usage is TRBJ1-1; 8 bases fit TRBD1. With 7 bases clipped from V and 4 bases from J, the junction kept 17 bases outside the gene matches. CDR1 is MDHEN and CDR2 is SYDVKM in the germline V gene. The CDR3 extends over 17 amino acids. The DNA of the CDR3 is TGTGCCAGCACCACCGACAGGGGATCCTACTCAGTCACTGAAGCTTTCTTT. This gives the protein CASTTDRGSYSVTEAFF.

V and J are TRBV5-4 and TRBJ2-2, with TRBD1 matching 7 bases. Germline V gives CDR1 SGHNT, CDR2 YYREEE (reference sequence). V lost 0 bases to trimming and J lost 2 bases; unmatched junction nucleotides: 4. The CDR3 is made up of 16 amino acids. CDR3: CASSLGTGVNTGELFF. As DNA, the CDR3 is TGTGCCAGCAGCTTGGGGACAGGAGTCAACACCGGGGAGCTGTTTTTT.

This rearrangement joins TRBV19 to TRBJ2-7; possibly TRBD1 for D (6 bases). Germline CDR1 is LNHDA and CDR2 is SQIVND (reference sequence). The V end was cut by 1 base, the J end by 2 bases, with 9 bases between. The CDR3 is 14 amino acids. The chain's CDR3 is CASSIAGTTYEQYF. Here the CDR3 DNA reads TGTGCCAGTAGTATAGCCGGGACAACCTACGAGCAGTACTTC.

V usage is TRBV6-6 and J usage is TRBJ1-1; TRBD1 might be the D (6 bases). This CDR3 has 15 amino acids. Germline CDR1 MNHNY, CDR2 SVGAGI (reference sequence). V was shortened by 0 bases and J by 3 bases, with 11 bases between the two germline ends. The CDR3 DNA sequence: TGTGCCAGCAGTTACTCGTCGGACAGACACACTGAAGCTTTCTTT. Translating it yields CASSYSSDRHTEAFF.

The chain is built from TRBV12-5 and TRBJ1-3; TRBD1 might be the D (6 bases). CDR1 and CDR2 (germline): LGHNT, FRNRAP. Between the trimmed V and J ends, which lost 7 bases and 7 bases, there was a span of 20 bases. This CDR3 contains 15 residues. The DNA for the CDR3 is TGTGCTAGTGCCGAACCTGAGGGGGTGCGGAACACCATATATTTT. It is translated as CASAEPEGVRNTIYF.

The chain combines TRBV19 with TRBJ2-1; weak D call: TRBD1 (6 bases). The V end lost 7 bases, the J end lost 8 bases, and 15 bases lay between the germline ends. Germline CDR1 and CDR2: LNHDA and SQIVND (reference sequence). The CDR3 has 13 amino acids. In DNA, the CDR3 is TGTGCCAGTACATACTCCCAGGGGTATGAGCAGTTCTTC. Its translation: CASTYSQGYEQFF.

The V gene is TRBV30, the J gene TRBJ1-1, with a possible D match to TRBD1 (6 bases). CDR3 length equals 12 residues. Germline V gives CDR1 GTSNPN, CDR2 SVGIG (reference sequence). The V end lost 3 bases, the J end lost 4 bases, and 9 bases lay between the germline ends. The CDR3 loop reads CAWSPGATEAFF. CDR3 sequence (DNA): TGTGCCTGGAGCCCAGGGGCCACTGAAGCTTTCTTT. Using reference TRBV30 and TRBJ1-1 for the parts outside the CDR3, the full variable domain is SQTIHQWPATLVQPVGSPLSLECTVEGTSNPNLYWYRQAAGRGLQLLFYSVGIGQISSEVPQNLSASRPQDRQFILSSKKLLLSDSGFYLCAWSPGATEAFFGQGTRLTVV.

The rearrangement joins TRBV5-4 to TRBJ1-1, with TRBD1 as a possible D gene (5 bases). This CDR3 spans 13 amino acids. Trimming pared 5 bases from V and 4 bases from J, leaving 12 bases between. In germline, CDR1 is SGHNT, CDR2 YYREEE (reference sequence). In DNA form, the CDR3 reads TGTGCCAGCAGTTTCCAGGGAGGCACTGAAGCTTTCTTT. It encodes CASSFQGGTEAFF.

This chain uses TRBV27 with TRBJ2-1; a weak D match, TRBD1 (6 bases). CDR1 and CDR2 from the germline V gene are MNHEY and SMNVEV (reference sequence). V shed 8 bases and J shed 6 bases, with 17 bases lying between them. This CDR3 has 14 residues. CDR3 sequence reads: CASSIRQGSNEQFF. CDR3 nucleotides: TGTGCCAGCTCAATCCGCCAGGGGTCCAATGAGCAGTTCTTC.

The rearrangement joins TRBV7-2 to TRBJ2-3; D is undetermined. Per germline, CDR1 SGHTA and CDR2 FQGNSA. V gave up 2 bases and J gave up 1 base, with 7 bases separating them. This CDR3 is 14 amino acids long. The CDR3 nucleotides read TGTGCCAGCAGCTTACAAACAGGCACAGATACGCAGTATTTT. It encodes CASSLQTGTDTQYF.

The rearrangement joins TRBV5-1 to TRBJ1-1; TRBD1 aligns across 8 bases. CDR3 size: 17 residues. Germline V gene sequence: CDR1 SGHRS, CDR2 YFSETQ. V lost 3 bases and J lost 0; bases outside the gene matches: 10. CDR3 sequence: CASSSGRTGSMNTEAFF. As DNA, the CDR3 is TGCGCCAGCAGCTCCGGTAGGACAGGGTCGATGAACACTGAAGCTTTCTTT.

This sequence joins TRBV2 and TRBJ1-6; 9 bases map to TRBD1. Germline assignment: CDR1 SNHLY and CDR2 FYNNEI. Trimming took 6 bases from V and 9 from J; bases not matched to a gene: 12. The CDR3 contains 16 residues. The DNA for the CDR3 is TGTGCCAGCAGGGCGGACAGGGGCGTCTCCTTTTCACCCCTCCACTTT. Amino acids: CASRADRGVSFSPLHF.

V usage is TRBV21-1 and J usage is TRBJ1-5. TRBV21-1 is labeled a pseudogene. This CDR3 has 16 amino acids. CDR3 region: CASSKEGGPSNQPQHF. As DNA, the CDR3 is TGTGCCAGCAGCAAAGAGGGGGGGCCAAGCAATCAGCCCCAGCATTTT.

The V gene is TRBV7-2, the J gene TRBJ2-5; D not certain. V was trimmed by 0 bases and J by 0 bases, leaving 5 bases between them. CDR3 length equals 14 residues. The germline CDR1 and CDR2 sequences are SGHTA and FQGNSA. CDR3 DNA: TGTGCCAGCAGCTTAGCGCACAACCAAGAGACCCAGTACTTC. Its translation is CASSLAHNQETQYF. Using reference TRBV7-2 and TRBJ2-5 for the parts outside the CDR3, the full variable domain is GAGVSQSPSNKVTEKGKDVELRCDPISGHTALYWYRQSLGQGLEFLIYFQGNSAPDKSGLPSDRFSAERTGGSVSTLTIQRTQQEDSAVYLCASSLAHNQETQYFGPGTRLLVL.

The V and J genes are TRBV5-1 and TRBJ2-5, with TRBD2 as a possible D gene (6 bases). The J call is in doubt because the DNA end fits TRBJ2-7 better. This CDR3 is built from 13 residues. The germline V gene encodes CDR1 SGHRS and CDR2 YFSETQ. The DNA of the CDR3 is TGCGCCAGCAGCCGGGGGTTTCCTTACGAGCAGTACTTC. Translation: CASSRGFPYEQYF.

A single count supports this clone. The V and J genes are TRBV30 and TRBJ1-5; TRBD1 matches 8 bases. V lost 5 bases to trimming and J lost 3 bases; unmatched junction nucleotides: 3. This CDR3 has 13 residues. Per the germline V gene, CDR1 is GTSNPN and CDR2 is SVGIG (reference sequence). Written as DNA, the CDR3 is TGTGCCTGGGCGGACAGGGCCAATCAGCCCCAGCATTTT. This codes for CAWADRANQPQHF.

This clone was found once. V usage is TRBV5-3 and J usage is TRBJ1-5; 7 bases fit TRBD1. Being an ORF, TRBV5-3 has a function that is uncertain. The CDR3 is 16 residues long. Trimming cost V 5 bases and J 2 bases; bases outside gene matches: 10. The CDR3 protein is CARRHGAQGGNQPQHF. Written as DNA, the CDR3 is TGTGCCAGAAGGCACGGAGCCCAGGGGGGCAATCAGCCCCAGCATTTT.

The V call is TRBV28, the J call TRBJ2-7; weak D call: TRBD2 (6 bases). V lost 5 bases and J lost 2, with 13 bases in between. This CDR3 is built from 14 residues. Per germline, CDR1 MDHEN and CDR2 SYDVKM. CDR3 in DNA: TGTGCCAGCAGTATGACTAGAGGGGCCTACGAGCAGTACTTC. Its translation: CASSMTRGAYEQYF.

This CDR3 reads CASSFKGLAGGPDGELFF. The CDR3 DNA reads as TGTGCCAGCAGCTTTAAAGGGCTAGCGGGAGGGCCGGACGGGGAGCTGTTTTTT. The V and J genes are TRBV7-2 and TRBJ2-2; 12 bases align to TRBD2. In germline, CDR1 is SGHTA, CDR2 FQGNSA. The CDR3 sequence is 18 residues long. Unmatched junction bases numbered 12, after V lost 3 bases and J lost 7 bases.

The chain employs TRBV6-1 and TRBJ2-2; 10 nucleotides agree with TRBD1. Trimming at V came to 5 bases and at J to 7 bases, leaving 7 bases not matched to a gene. The CDR3 has 15 amino acids. Germline CDR1 MNHNS, CDR2 SASEGT. CDR3 DNA: TGTGCCAGCAGTCAAAGACAGGGGGCTGGCGGGGAGCTGTTTTTT. The encoded protein is CASSQRQGAGGELFF.

The chain employs TRBV10-1 and TRBJ2-3; 8 bases are a match to TRBD2. Germline V lookup: CDR1 WNHNN, CDR2 SYGVQD (reference sequence). J was trimmed by 0 bases and V by 0 bases; bases with no gene match: 2. This CDR3 region has 16 residues. The CDR3, as DNA: TGCGCCAGCAGTGAGTCGGTAGCGGGGAGCACAGATACGCAGTATTTT. This translates into CASSESVAGSTDTQYF.

The rearrangement links TRBV5-4 to TRBJ2-2; TRBD1 is a possible D gene (7 bases). The V gene's germline CDR1 is SGHNT and CDR2 YYREEE (reference sequence). The CDR3 loop spans 18 amino acids. V lost 9 bases and J lost 3, with 27 bases in between. Here the CDR3 reads CATARGDPALGDTGELFF. The CDR3 region has the DNA TGTGCCACCGCCAGGGGGGACCCTGCCCTAGGGGACACCGGGGAGCTGTTTTTT. Full variable domain (remainder filled in from reference TRBV5-4 and TRBJ2-2): ETGVTQSPTHLIKTRGQQVTLRCSSQSGHNTVSWYQQALGQGPQFIFQYYREEENGRGNFPPRFSGLQFPNYSSELNVNALELDDSALYLCATARGDPALGDTGELFFGEGSRLTVL.

V gene TRBV5-1 combines with J gene TRBJ2-2; TRBD2 matches at 13 bases. This CDR3 spans 19 amino acids. J lost 5 bases, V lost 0 bases, and 10 bases had no gene match. Germline V lookup: CDR1 SGHRS, CDR2 YFSETQ. Here the CDR3 reads CASSLARTSGGARTGELFF. CDR3 DNA: TGCGCCAGCAGCTTGGCACGGACTAGCGGGGGCGCGAGGACCGGGGAGCTGTTTTTT.

The chain links TRBV27 to TRBJ2-7; tentatively, D is TRBD1 (6 bases). Germline CDR1 is MNHEY and CDR2 is SMNVEV (reference sequence). The CDR3 consists of 14 residues. V was trimmed by 10 bases and J by 3 bases, leaving 19 bases between them. The CDR3 reads CATSDRPGLYEQYF. CDR3 nucleotides: TGTGCCACCTCCGACAGGCCCGGGCTCTACGAGCAGTACTTC.

This clone was observed a few times. The V gene is TRBV6-4, the J gene TRBJ2-1; a weak D match, TRBD2 (6 bases). The CDR3 is made up of 14 amino acids. Germline lookup yields CDR1 MRHNA and CDR2 SNTAGT. V was shortened by 4 bases and J by 3 bases, with 10 bases between the two germline ends. The CDR3 coding sequence is TGTGCCAGCAGTGGGGGCGGGGACTACAATGAGCAGTTCTTC. This encodes CASSGGGDYNEQFF.

V and J are TRBV5-1 and TRBJ2-2; unclear D gene. The CDR3 has 15 amino acids. Trimming removed 0 bases from V and 4 bases from J, with 10 bases in between. CDR1 SGHRS and CDR2 YFSETQ come from the germline V gene. The CDR3 protein is CASSLALVSTGELFF. Written as DNA, the CDR3 is TGCGCCAGCAGCTTGGCTCTAGTTAGCACCGGGGAGCTGTTTTTT.

This sequence joins TRBV28 and TRBJ2-7; a possible D gene is TRBD2 (6 bases). The V gene lost 2 bases and the J gene lost 0 bases, with 17 bases spanning the gap. The CDR3 has 17 amino acids. The V gene's germline CDR1 is MDHEN and CDR2 SYDVKM. CDR3 residues: CASSLKSEGGASYEQYF. CDR3 DNA sequence: TGTGCCAGCAGTTTAAAATCGGAGGGCGGGGCCTCCTACGAGCAGTACTTC.

The rearrangement uses TRBV19 and TRBJ1-2; perhaps TRBD1 as D (6 bases). V shed 5 bases and J shed 8 bases, with 12 bases lying between them. The germline gives CDR1 LNHDA, CDR2 SQIVND (reference sequence). The CDR3 sequence is 12 residues long. The CDR3: CASSQQGRGYTF. In nucleotides, the CDR3 is TGTGCCAGTAGTCAACAGGGTCGGGGCTACACCTTC.

In nucleotides, the CDR3 is TGTGCCAGCAGTCTACTAGCGGGAATTGTCTACGAGCAGTACTTC. Translating gives CASSLLAGIVYEQYF. This rearrangement joins TRBV28 to TRBJ2-7, with 10 bases aligning to TRBD2. V was clipped by 5 bases and J by 3 bases; unmatched bases: 7. Germline loops: CDR1 MDHEN, CDR2 SYDVKM. This CDR3 region has 15 residues.